Listed here are 30 T cell receptor beta chains from one sample, sequenced in a study of chemoradiotherapy in HPV16-positive cancers. Sequencing used immunoSEQ multiplex PCR; TCRdb keeps in-frame clones, though not all of them. Altogether about 1,900 clones are present, roughly 89% being singletons, with the ten largest covering 4% to 6%. Sequenced here: tumor tissue, sampled from a patient who underwent chemoradiotherapy. The receptors derive from a human donor with HPV-associated anogenital cancer.

This clone was counted a single time. The CDR3 region has the DNA TGCGCCAGCAGCAATGGTCAGCCGAACACTGAAGCTTTCTTT. Amino acids: CASSNGQPNTEAFF. The chain has TRBV5-1 and TRBJ1-1; D is unclear. Between the trimmed V and J ends, which lost 4 bases and 1 base, there was a span of 11 bases. CDR1 and CDR2 from the germline V gene are SGHRS and YFSETQ. This CDR3 has 14 residues.

The rearrangement uses TRBV19 and TRBJ1-2; D is unclear. CDR1 is LNHDA and CDR2 is SQIVND in the germline V gene (reference sequence). The CDR3 spans 14 residues. The V end lost 2 bases, the J end lost 4 bases, and 11 bases lay between the germline ends. The CDR3 coding sequence is TGTGCCAGTAGTATACCCCAGTGGGGCTATGGCTACACCTTC. Amino acid sequence: CASSIPQWGYGYTF.

This rearrangement joins TRBV5-6 to TRBJ2-5; D ambiguous. The germline V gene has CDR1 SGHDT and CDR2 YYEEEE. V was trimmed by 1 base and J by 3 bases, leaving 16 bases between them. The CDR3 consists of 16 residues. As DNA, the CDR3 is TGTGCCAGCAGCTTGTACGGGTTAACGGCTGAAGAGACCCAGTACTTC. Protein: CASSLYGLTAEETQYF.

A few counts support this clone. The gene calls are TRBV9 and TRBJ1-3; D might be TRBD1 (5 bases). V was trimmed by 3 bases and J by 6 bases, leaving 13 bases between them. Germline lookup yields CDR1 SGDLS and CDR2 YYNGEE. This CDR3 spans 14 amino acids. The CDR3 spells CASSGGTPLNTIYF. CDR3 DNA: TGTGCCAGCAGCGGTGGGACCCCGCTAAACACCATATATTTT.

This chain joins TRBV5-1 and TRBJ1-1; D remains unclear. V lost 5 bases and J lost 1, with 9 bases in between. Germline CDR1 and CDR2: SGHRS and YFSETQ. This CDR3 contains 13 residues. The CDR3 loop reads CASSYQENTEAFF. DNA of the CDR3: TGCGCCAGCAGTTATCAAGAGAACACTGAAGCTTTCTTT.

The chain uses TRBV10-3 and TRBJ2-3; D uncertain. The CDR3 runs to 14 residues. With 2 bases removed from V and 2 bases from J, the gap between germline ends came to 8 bases. Germline values: CDR1 ENHRY, CDR2 SYGVKD. The CDR3 DNA is TGTGCCATCAGTGAGACTACACACACAGATACGCAGTATTTT. Translation gives CAISETTHTDTQYF.

The CDR3 reads CASSQDPTPNNEQFF. The CDR3 DNA reads as TGTGCCAGCAGCCAAGATCCCACGCCAAATAATGAGCAGTTCTTC. The V gene is TRBV4-2, the J gene TRBJ2-1; no clear D gene. V was clipped by 0 bases and J by 7 bases, with 13 bases between them. Germline V gene sequence: CDR1 LGHNA, CDR2 YNFKEQ. The CDR3 has 15 amino acids.

This sequence joins TRBV15 and TRBJ1-1, with 7 bases identical to TRBD1. Germline values: CDR1 LNHNV, CDR2 YYDKDF (reference sequence). With 4 bases clipped from V and 3 bases from J, the junction kept 8 bases outside the gene matches. The CDR3 is 15 residues long. CDR3 nucleotides: TGTGCCACCAGCATCCTTCAGGGGGGGGACACTGAAGCTTTCTTT. Residues: CATSILQGGDTEAFF.

The chain combines TRBV6-4 with TRBJ2-4, with D possibly called TRBD1 or TRBD2 (5 bases each). The V end lost 7 bases, the J end lost 8 bases, and 18 bases lay between the germline ends. From germline, CDR1 is MRHNA and CDR2 SNTAGT. The CDR3 runs 14 residues. Written as DNA, the CDR3 is TGTGCCAGCAACTTCCGGGACCCGGAGGACATTCAGTACTTC. Its protein product is CASNFRDPEDIQYF.

The chain carries TRBV19 and TRBJ2-5; maybe TRBD2 (5 bases). The V gene lost 3 bases and the J gene lost 2 bases, with 10 bases spanning the gap. The CDR3 is 14 residues long. Germline CDR1 LNHDA, CDR2 SQIVND (reference sequence). CDR3 sequence reads: CASSIIGKQETQYF. Here the CDR3 DNA reads TGTGCCAGTAGTATCATCGGGAAACAAGAGACCCAGTACTTC.

The V call is TRBV30, the J call TRBJ2-3; TRBD2 aligns across 7 bases. This CDR3 comprises 15 residues. The V gene end was trimmed by 4 bases and the J gene end by 3 bases; junction bases not matched to a gene: 10. Germline assignment: CDR1 GTSNPN and CDR2 SVGIG (reference sequence). CDR3 sequence (DNA): TGTGCCTGGAACCCCCGGGGGGTAGAGACAGATACGCAGTATTTT. Translated: CAWNPRGVETDTQYF.

This chain joins TRBV18 and TRBJ2-1, with D tentatively TRBD1 or TRBD2 (5 bases each). Germline lookup yields CDR1 KGHSH and CDR2 LQKENI. This CDR3 has 16 amino acids. With 0 bases removed from V and 7 bases from J, the gap between germline ends came to 16 bases. CDR3 coding DNA: TGTGCCAGCTCACCACCCGGGGCCCTCGTCTCGAATGAGCAGTTCTTC. Residues: CASSPPGALVSNEQFF.

The J gene is TRBJ1-3, the V gene TRBV30, with 8 nucleotides matching TRBD1. J was trimmed by 4 bases and V by 2 bases; bases with no gene match: 4. CDR3 length: 14 amino acids. Germline V gene lookup returns CDR1 GTSNPN and CDR2 SVGIG (reference sequence). The CDR3 DNA follows: TGTGCCTGGAGTAAAGGGACAGGCGGAAACACCATATATTTT. Translation: CAWSKGTGGNTIYF.

The chain carries TRBV12-5 and TRBJ1-1; the D is unclear. Germline V gives CDR1 LGHNT, CDR2 FRNRAP. Trimming removed 4 bases from V and 7 bases from J, with 10 bases in between. This CDR3 is 12 amino acids long. The CDR3 nucleotides are TGTGCTAGTGGTTGGCCGCAGGTTGAAGCTTTCTTT. This codes for CASGWPQVEAFF.

This sequence joins TRBV2 and TRBJ1-1; D might be TRBD1 (6 bases). This CDR3 comprises 13 residues. The V gene's germline CDR1 is SNHLY and CDR2 FYNNEI. Trimming removed 7 bases from V and 5 bases from J, with 14 bases in between. In DNA form, the CDR3 reads TGTGCCAGCAAACAGGGCCGTGGGACTGAAGCTTTCTTT. It encodes CASKQGRGTEAFF. The full variable domain, completed using reference TRBV2 and TRBJ1-1, is EPEVTQTPSHQVTQMGQEVILRCVPISNHLYFYWYRQILGQKVEFLVSFYNNEISEKSEIFDDQFSVERPDGSNFTLKIRSTKLEDSAMYFCASKQGRGTEAFFGQGTRLTVV.

The rearrangement uses TRBV29-1 and TRBJ1-2; perhaps TRBD1 as D (5 bases). Germline values: CDR1 SQVTM, CDR2 ANQGSEA. The CDR3 sequence is 12 residues long. V was trimmed by 7 bases and J by 4 bases, leaving 13 bases between them. CDR3 bases: TGCAGCGCTGGGGGGGACCTCTATGGCTACACCTTC. Amino acid sequence: CSAGGDLYGYTF.

This sequence joins TRBV5-1 and TRBJ1-1, with 10 bases matching TRBD1. The CDR3 consists of 16 residues. Germline trimming cut 4 bases from V and 1 base from J; bases unmatched to any gene: 7. The germline V gene has CDR1 SGHRS and CDR2 YFSETQ. The CDR3 is CASSLGTGDGNTEAFF. The CDR3 DNA reads TGCGCCAGCAGCCTAGGGACAGGGGATGGGAACACTGAAGCTTTCTTT.

V and J are TRBV6-6 and TRBJ1-1; D gene unclear. The CDR3 sequence is 12 residues long. CDR1 MNHNY and CDR2 SVGAGI come from the germline V gene (reference sequence). V dropped 3 bases and J dropped 5 bases, with 7 bases sitting between them. CDR3 DNA sequence: TGTGCCAGCAGTTATGGGGAAACTGAAGCTTTCTTT. Encoded protein: CASSYGETEAFF.

The V call is TRBV4-3, the J call TRBJ2-2; D uncertain. Germline lookup yields CDR1 LGHNA and CDR2 YSLEER. This CDR3 has 15 residues. With 8 bases removed from V and 0 bases from J, the gap between germline ends came to 13 bases. CDR3 DNA: TGCGCCAGCCGTGTATCTACAACGAACACCGGGGAGCTGTTTTTT. Its translation: CASRVSTTNTGELFF.

This clone occurred a few times. The chain couples TRBV7-2 to TRBJ2-5; 9 bases line up with TRBD2. Germline-derived CDR1 and CDR2 are SGHTA and FQGNSA. The CDR3 runs to 15 residues. Trimming took 3 bases from V and 2 from J; bases not matched to a gene: 4. The CDR3 sequence: CASSFQRGVQETQYF. The CDR3 DNA reads TGTGCCAGCAGCTTCCAGCGGGGGGTTCAAGAGACCCAGTACTTC.

In its sample, this clone was seen a few times. This chain uses TRBV6-1 with TRBJ2-1; D is undetermined. Deletions cut 5 bases from V and 3 bases from J, with 14 bases between. CDR1 MNHNS and CDR2 SASEGT come from the germline V gene. The CDR3 loop spans 15 amino acids. The CDR3 protein is CASSPQSENYNEQFF. The CDR3 DNA follows: TGTGCCAGCAGTCCTCAGAGCGAGAACTACAATGAGCAGTTCTTC.

The V and J genes are TRBV18 and TRBJ1-2, with TRBD1 matching over 7 bases. V gave up 3 bases and J gave up 6 bases; unmatched junction bases: 4. This CDR3 is 13 amino acids long. Germline loops: CDR1 KGHSH, CDR2 LQKENI. The CDR3 DNA reads as TGTGCCAGCTCACCGCGAGGACAGGATGGCTACACCTTC. It encodes CASSPRGQDGYTF.

The chain couples TRBV4-2 to TRBJ1-2, with D hard to call. V was cut by 0 bases and J by 8 bases, with 16 bases left in between. Germline CDR1 LGHNA, CDR2 YNFKEQ. The CDR3 has 15 amino acids. The DNA of the CDR3 is TGTGCCAGCAGCCAAGATCCGGACCCGATCTGGGGCTACACCTTC. Residues: CASSQDPDPIWGYTF.

The V and J genes are TRBV9 and TRBJ1-4; no clear D. There are 13 residues in the CDR3. Germline V lookup: CDR1 SGDLS, CDR2 YYNGEE. V shed 0 bases and J shed 14 bases, with 14 bases lying between them. CDR3 loop: CASSVANPPVLFF. In DNA form, the CDR3 reads TGTGCCAGCAGCGTAGCGAACCCTCCCGTTCTGTTTTTT.

The chain is built from TRBV10-3 and TRBJ2-1, with TRBD1 matching over 8 bases. The CDR3 is 16 residues long. Trimming took 0 bases from V and 4 from J; bases not matched to a gene: 5. Germline lookup yields CDR1 ENHRY and CDR2 SYGVKD. CDR3: CAISESRQGQYNEQFF. Written as DNA, the CDR3 is TGTGCCATCAGTGAGTCTCGACAGGGGCAGTACAATGAGCAGTTCTTC.

The chain uses TRBV4-2 and TRBJ1-1; 7 nucleotides align to TRBD1. Germline assignment: CDR1 LGHNA and CDR2 YNFKEQ. With V trimmed by 1 base and J by 1 base, 0 bases remained unmatched. The CDR3 length is 14 residues. The CDR3 here is CASSQGDRNTEAFF. CDR3 nucleotides: TGTGCCAGCAGCCAAGGGGACAGGAACACTGAAGCTTTCTTT.

CDR3 DNA: TGTGCCAGCAGCCAACTAGGAGGGACGAATCAGCCCCAGCATTTT. This codes for CASSQLGGTNQPQHF. V and J are TRBV7-6 and TRBJ1-5, with D tentatively TRBD1 (5 bases). Germline CDR1 SGHVS, CDR2 FNYEAQ. The CDR3 has 15 residues. Trimming removed 5 bases at V and 4 bases at J, with 15 bases between.

CDR3 in amino acids: CASSPTSTDTQYF. Here the CDR3 DNA reads TGTGCCAGCTCCCCGACAAGCACAGATACGCAGTATTTT. The chain uses TRBV18 and TRBJ2-3; unclear D gene. The length of the CDR3 is 13 residues. Trimming took off 6 bases at V and 0 bases at J, with 7 bases between the two ends. The germline V gene encodes CDR1 KGHSH and CDR2 LQKENI.

This rearrangement joins TRBV18 to TRBJ1-1; 9 nucleotides line up with TRBD1. The CDR3 consists of 13 residues. The germline CDR1 and CDR2 sequences are KGHSH and LQKENI. V trimming: 4 bases; J trimming: 11 bases; junction bases outside the gene matches: 8. CDR3 DNA sequence: TGTGCCAGCTCACTCGGGACAGGGTTAGCGGCTTTCTTT. Translating it yields CASSLGTGLAAFF.

The rearrangement joins TRBV6-5 to TRBJ2-5; no clear D gene. Per the germline V gene, CDR1 is MNHEY and CDR2 is SVGAGI. The CDR3 contains 12 residues. V shed 6 bases and J shed 3 bases, with 8 bases lying between them. The CDR3 DNA follows: TGTGCCAGCAGAGATACGGAAGAGACCCAGTACTTC. It yields the protein CASRDTEETQYF.